Listed below are T cell receptor beta chains from one sample, sequenced in a study of T cell changes during pregnancy in multiple sclerosis. This table comes from immunoSEQ multiplex PCR, and its TCRdb copy is limited to in-frame clones, with some not included. Of 20,000 to 25,000 clones in the sample, approximately 89% were seen once. The sample in question was CD4+ T cells from peripheral blood mononuclear cells, obtained after pregnancy. Every receptor here comes from a female donor in good health, enrolled as a control in a pregnancy study. CDR3s include the opening cysteine and the closing phenylalanine or tryptophan.

v_call	j_call	cdr3_aa
TRBV6-1	TRBJ2-3	CASSGIAVADTQYF
TRBV5-1	TRBJ1-2	CAIRTGDGYGYTF
TRBV5-4	TRBJ2-1	CASSLPSSEQFF
TRBV7-2	TRBJ2-1	CASSPPGLADNNEQFF
TRBV19	TRBJ2-2	CATRLAGGHAGELFF
TRBV5-1	TRBJ2-1	CASSFLNEQFF
TRBV10-2	TRBJ2-3	CASSADSTDTQYF
TRBV7-9	TRBJ2-7	CASSLEGQTYEQYF
TRBV7-3	TRBJ2-5	CASSLQSGTSYETQYF
TRBV27	TRBJ2-1	CASRSTGTGSHEQFF
TRBV28	TRBJ2-5	CASSLWVTGKETQYF
TRBV4-1	TRBJ1-3	CASSQDTPRQGTGNTIYF
TRBV9	TRBJ2-2	CASSVGRSNTGELFF
TRBV15	TRBJ2-3	CATSRTGSADTQYF
TRBV7-8	TRBJ2-3	CASSLAASVLISTDTQYF
TRBV6-5	TRBJ2-3	CASSYSQGYTDTQYF
TRBV25-1	TRBJ2-2	CASSASYTGELFF
TRBV14	TRBJ2-5	CASRPGGQETQYF
TRBV19	TRBJ2-7	CASREQGRNYEQYF
TRBV7-2	TRBJ1-1	CASSLGVMNTEAFF
TRBV9	TRBJ2-1	CASSVPDRGDSYNEQFF
TRBV5-4	TRBJ1-1	CASSLGSLRAEAFF
TRBV11-2	TRBJ2-1	CASSLRGLAGGPFF
TRBV7-8	TRBJ1-6	CASSQGVADYNSPLHF
TRBV28	TRBJ2-1	CASTESWNEQFF
TRBV19	TRBJ1-1	CASRRDRVDTEAFF
TRBV4-2	TRBJ2-1	CASSQERKGGGVNEQFF
TRBV29-1	TRBJ2-1	CSGVVSYNEQFF
TRBV10-3	TRBJ2-3	CAIRATGTDTDTQYF
TRBV5-1	TRBJ1-3	CASSLQGPGNTIYF
TRBV5-6	TRBJ1-2	CASSLARGSDGYTF
TRBV10-2	TRBJ2-3	CASGPFTDTQYF
TRBV10-1	TRBJ2-7	CASPTGVRRAYEQYF
TRBV7-8	TRBJ1-1	CASSALVTPGADGGTEAFF
TRBV7-9	TRBJ2-3	CASSLGRTSGTDTQYF
TRBV4-2	TRBJ2-4	CASSQDRGEAIQYF
TRBV5-1	TRBJ1-6	CASSIQGEEGSPLHF
TRBV19	TRBJ1-1	CASSIVFRTGRNTEAFF
TRBV2	TRBJ2-7	CASRVEGAHEQYF
TRBV21-1	TRBJ2-2	CASSPPDRNTGELFF
TRBV28	TRBJ2-5	CASRTSGSQETQYF